Below are 13 T cell receptor beta chains sequenced from a single sample in a study of blood T cell repertoires in COVID-19. Profiling relied on immunoSEQ multiplex PCR, and the TCRdb table lists in-frame clones only, not all of them. The sample records 90,000 or so clones, 89% being singletons. The source material was peripheral blood. These receptors were obtained from a woman at least 80 years old with active COVID-19.

The chain's CDR3 is CASSQGAGNTIYF. DNA of the CDR3: TGTGCCAGCTCACAAGGGGCTGGAAACACCATATATTTT. The chain couples TRBV18 to TRBJ1-3; TRBD1 is a possible D gene (5 bases). Trimming cost V 4 bases and J 2 bases, with 6 bases left between them. CDR1 and CDR2 from the germline V gene are KGHSH and LQKENI. The CDR3 covers 13 residues.

This chain links TRBV10-3 with TRBJ2-3, with 12 bases identical to TRBD1. There are 13 residues in the CDR3. Germline lookup yields CDR1 ENHRY and CDR2 SYGVKD. Here the CDR3 reads CASGQGASKAQYF. CDR3 nucleotides: TGTGCATCGGGACAGGGGGCTTCTAAGGCGCAGTATTTT.

The chain links TRBV7-8 to TRBJ2-7; 9 bases line up with TRBD1. After removal of 6 bases from V and 9 bases from J, the junction contained 27 bases not matched to a gene. CDR1 and CDR2 (germline): SGHVS, FQNEAQ. There are 19 residues in the CDR3. CDR3 DNA sequence: TGTGCCAGCAGTTTTCACCCCTTCCGTGTGGGACAGGGTACGGGGGGGCAGTACTTC. This codes for CASSFHPFRVGQGTGGQYF. The variable domain in full, completed from reference TRBV7-8 and TRBJ2-7, reads GAGVSQSPRYKVAKRGQDVALRCDPISGHVSLFWYQQALGQGPEFLTYFQNEAQLDKSGLPSDRFFAERPEGSVSTLKIQRTQQEDSAVYLCASSFHPFRVGQGTGGQYFGPGTRLTVT.

The chain recombines TRBV6-2 or TRBV6-3 with TRBJ2-5, with 11 bases lining up with TRBD2. V shed 4 bases and J 5 bases; nucleotides not matched to a gene: 9. Germline V gene sequence: CDR1 MNHEY, CDR2 SVGEGT. This CDR3 region has 16 residues. The CDR3 sequence: CASSSTSGNKVETQYF. The CDR3 bases are TGTGCCAGCAGTTCGACTAGCGGGAACAAAGTGGAGACCCAGTACTTC.

This chain links TRBV6-5 with TRBJ1-6; 7 bases align to TRBD1. V dropped 6 bases and J dropped 8; count of bases not matched to a gene: 7. The CDR3 is 14 amino acids. Looked up from germline, CDR1 is MNHEY and CDR2 is SVGAGI. CDR3 sequence: CASRYRGRDSPLHF. The CDR3 bases are TGTGCCAGCAGATACAGGGGTCGGGATTCACCCCTCCACTTT.

The chain uses TRBV6-5 and TRBJ2-1; 8 bases fit TRBD1. Germline V gives CDR1 MNHEY, CDR2 SVGAGI. Losses at the gene ends were 10 bases for V and 5 bases for J; bases not matched to a gene: 10. This CDR3 has 14 residues. CDR3 protein: CATDPPDRDNEQFF. CDR3 in DNA: TGTGCCACCGACCCACCGGACAGGGACAATGAGCAGTTCTTC.

A single count supports this clone. This chain joins TRBV10-3 and TRBJ1-1; 7 positions match TRBD1. The CDR3 contains 13 residues. The J segment lost 4 bases and the V segment lost 4 bases, leaving 3 bases of the junction unmatched. CDR1 ENHRY and CDR2 SYGVKD come from the germline V gene. This chain's CDR3 is CAISVQGPTEAFF. The CDR3 DNA follows: TGTGCCATCAGTGTACAGGGGCCCACTGAAGCTTTCTTT.

The rearrangement joins TRBV7-2 to TRBJ2-2; D is perhaps TRBD2 (5 bases). The ends were cut back, 1 base at V and 5 bases at J, with 11 bases in the middle. The germline V gene has CDR1 SGHTA and CDR2 FQGNSA. The CDR3 has 15 amino acids. The CDR3 region is CASSLGASRTGELFF. CDR3 in DNA: TGTGCCAGCAGCTTAGGGGCTAGCCGGACCGGGGAGCTGTTTTTT.

This chain connects TRBV27 to TRBJ2-1; TRBD2 agrees at 13 bases. The germline V gene encodes CDR1 MNHEY and CDR2 SMNVEV (reference sequence). The CDR3 consists of 15 residues. V gave up 8 bases and J gave up 7 bases; unmatched junction bases: 8. The CDR3 DNA is TGTGCCAGCCATGAGACTAGCGGGAGGAATAATGAGCAGTTCTTC. It yields the protein CASHETSGRNNEQFF.

This chain uses TRBV2 with TRBJ1-1; weak D call: TRBD1 (5 bases). V was shortened by 10 bases and J by 5 bases, with 14 bases between the two germline ends. Germline loops: CDR1 SNHLY, CDR2 FYNNEI. This CDR3 contains 12 residues. CDR3: CAIPGGGTEAFF. The CDR3 DNA follows: TGTGCCATCCCGGGGGGGGGTACTGAAGCTTTCTTT.

The J gene is TRBJ2-1, the V gene TRBV5-6; D remains ambiguous. This CDR3 region has 11 residues. CDR1 is SGHDT and CDR2 is YYEEEE in the germline V gene. Trimming shortened V by 4 bases and J by 4 bases, and 3 bases separated the two germline ends. This chain's CDR3 is CASSLYNEQFF. The CDR3 DNA reads as TGTGCCAGCAGCCTGTACAATGAGCAGTTCTTC. The whole variable domain, filled in from reference TRBV5-6 and TRBJ2-1, reads DAGVTQSPTHLIKTRGQQVTLRCSPKSGHDTVSWYQQALGQGPQFIFQYYEEEERQRGNFPDRFSGHQFPNYSSELNVNALLLGDSALYLCASSLYNEQFFGPGTRLTVL.

V gene TRBV7-9 combines with J gene TRBJ2-1; TRBD2 agrees at 9 bases. Germline V CDR1 and CDR2: SEHNR, FQNEAQ (reference sequence). The J segment lost 5 bases and the V segment lost 4 bases, leaving 6 bases of the junction unmatched. CDR3 length equals 15 residues. The DNA of the CDR3 is TGTGCCAGCAGCTATAGCGGGGGACTTAACAATGAGCAGTTCTTC. Protein sequence: CASSYSGGLNNEQFF.

This clone was recorded once. This rearrangement joins TRBV19 to TRBJ2-1, with 9 positions matching TRBD2. Germline V gene data show CDR1 as LNHDA and CDR2 as SQIVND (reference sequence). This CDR3 spans 16 amino acids. The V segment lost 5 bases and the J segment 2 bases; nucleotides outside the gene matches: 7. CDR3 in DNA: TGTGCCAGTAGTTCTCCCGGCGGGAGGGCCTACAATGAGCAGTTCTTC. This codes for CASSSPGGRAYNEQFF.